The 27 T cell receptor beta chains in this list originate from one sample, sequenced in a study of cytomegalovirus exposure and HLA in healthy donors. Vbeta (60) and Jbeta (13) primers were used in the PCR. Produced via immunoSEQ multiplex PCR; TCRdb's table is partial and in-frame only. The sample table sets out 40,000 to 50,000 clones. The source material was PBMCs. The receptors originated from a man younger than 45 in good health and CMV-seronegative.

The chain joins TRBV2 to TRBJ2-7; D is unresolved. The V end lost 5 bases, the J end lost 1 base, and 9 bases lay between the germline ends. CDR3 length: 13 residues. Per germline, CDR1 SNHLY and CDR2 FYNNEI. Here the CDR3 DNA reads TGTGCCAGCAGTCCCCCTACGTCCTACGAGCAGTACTTC. Translated: CASSPPTSYEQYF.

Of note for this clone: The germline gene is not matched at one end of the junction; a read error may be the cause. Different DNA sequences within this sample yield the same CDR3. In DNA form, the CDR3 reads TGTGCCAGCAGTTACTGGACAGGGGTGGGTTCACCCCTACACTTT. Protein: CASSYWTGVGSPLHF. The chain couples TRBV6-6 to TRBJ1-6, with TRBD1 matching over 9 bases. The germline V gene has CDR1 MNHNY and CDR2 SVGAGI (reference sequence). The CDR3 has 15 amino acids.

Written as DNA, the CDR3 is TGTGCCAGCAGCGTAGCTACCCCAGGGAACTATGGCTACACCTTC. It translates to CASSVATPGNYGYTF. V is TRBV9 and J is TRBJ1-2; tentative D call: TRBD1 (5 bases). V was clipped by 0 bases and J by 2 bases, with 11 bases between them. The CDR3 extends over 15 amino acids. Germline values: CDR1 SGDLS, CDR2 YYNGEE.

Here the CDR3 DNA reads TGTGCCAGCAGCTTGGCAGGGGACGGAACTGAAGCTTTCTTT. As protein: CASSLAGDGTEAFF. The chain uses TRBV5-6 and TRBJ1-1, with a weak D call TRBD1 (6 bases). Germline V gene data show CDR1 as SGHDT and CDR2 as YYEEEE. V gave up 0 bases and J gave up 5 bases, with 11 bases separating them. The CDR3 length is 14 residues.

The chain recombines TRBV9 with TRBJ2-7; D gene ambiguous. This CDR3 comprises 14 residues. V shed 0 bases and J shed 2 bases, with 9 bases lying between them. CDR1 SGDLS and CDR2 YYNGEE come from the germline V gene. The CDR3 region is CASSVGATPYEQYF. The CDR3 DNA sequence: TGTGCCAGCAGCGTAGGGGCGACCCCCTACGAGCAGTACTTC.

V and J are TRBV5-6 and TRBJ1-2, with D perhaps TRBD1 (6 bases). V was trimmed by 1 base and J by 6 bases, leaving 13 bases between them. This CDR3 comprises 14 residues. Germline CDR1 and CDR2: SGHDT and YYEEEE. In nucleotides, the CDR3 is TGTGCCAGCAGCTTGTCGGGGGGCCCTAATGGCTACACCTTC. It is translated as CASSLSGGPNGYTF.

The chain links TRBV11-2 to TRBJ2-2; 8 nucleotides match TRBD1. V dropped 5 bases and J dropped 6; count of bases not matched to a gene: 8. The CDR3 is 15 amino acids. Germline loops: CDR1 SGHAT, CDR2 FQNNGV. The CDR3: CASSQTGGGPGELFF. The CDR3 DNA is TGTGCCAGCAGCCAAACAGGGGGAGGCCCCGGGGAGCTGTTTTTT. Using reference TRBV11-2 and TRBJ2-2 for the parts outside the CDR3, the full variable domain is EAGVAQSPRYKIIEKRQSVAFWCNPISGHATLYWYQQILGQGPKLLIQFQNNGVVDDSQLPKDRFSAERLKGVDSTLKIQPAKLEDSAVYLCASSQTGGGPGELFFGEGSRLTVL.

The rearrangement uses TRBV6-1 and TRBJ2-7; perhaps TRBD1 as D (6 bases). The CDR3 has 12 amino acids. With 6 bases removed from V and 6 bases from J, the gap between germline ends came to 12 bases. The germline CDR1 and CDR2 sequences are MNHNS and SASEGT. The CDR3 DNA sequence: TGTGCCAGCAGGGGCCTAGGGGGCGAGCAGTACTTC. Translating it yields CASRGLGGEQYF.

The gene calls are TRBV18 and TRBJ1-2, with 7 bases lining up with TRBD1. V lost 2 bases, J lost 2 bases, and 2 bases stayed unmatched. CDR3 size: 14 residues. Germline values: CDR1 KGHSH, CDR2 LQKENI. CDR3 in amino acids: CASSPTGENYGYTF. CDR3 DNA: TGTGCCAGCTCACCAACAGGGGAAAACTATGGCTACACCTTC.

This chain joins TRBV11-2 and TRBJ1-1, with D unclear. From germline, CDR1 is SGHAT and CDR2 FQNNGV. The CDR3 covers 15 residues. The V end lost 4 bases, the J end lost 4 bases, and 16 bases lay between the germline ends. The CDR3 sequence is CASSSAAVLATEAFF. CDR3 sequence (DNA): TGTGCCAGCAGCTCAGCGGCAGTCTTGGCCACTGAAGCTTTCTTT.

The CDR3, as DNA: TGTGCCAGCAGTAGGACAGGGGATCAGCCCCAGCATTTT. This codes for CASSRTGDQPQHF. The rearrangement joins TRBV7-2 to TRBJ1-5; 9 bases agree with TRBD1. Unmatched junction bases numbered 2, after V lost 6 bases and J lost 5 bases. This CDR3 region has 13 residues. Per the germline V gene, CDR1 is SGHTA and CDR2 is FQGNSA.

The J gene is TRBJ1-1, the V gene TRBV7-9; D is ambiguous. Germline loops: CDR1 SEHNR, CDR2 FQNEAQ (reference sequence). V dropped 1 base and J dropped 3 bases, with 12 bases sitting between them. The CDR3 runs 15 residues. CDR3 sequence: CASSLVFEKYTEAFF. CDR3 bases: TGTGCCAGCAGCTTAGTCTTCGAGAAATACACTGAAGCTTTCTTT.

The CDR3 protein is CASRILGYEQYF. The CDR3 DNA follows: TGTGCCAGCAGGATACTCGGGTACGAGCAGTACTTC. The chain couples TRBV6-6 to TRBJ2-7; D gene unclear. The CDR3 loop spans 12 amino acids. V was clipped by 6 bases and J by 4 bases, with 10 bases between them. Germline CDR1 reads MNHNY; CDR2 reads SVGAGI (reference sequence).

V and J are TRBV4-3 and TRBJ2-2, with 10 bases fitting TRBD2. Germline CDR1 LGHNA, CDR2 YSLEER. V dropped 4 bases and J dropped 7; count of bases not matched to a gene: 6. The CDR3 consists of 15 residues. The CDR3 nucleotides read TGCGCCAGCAGCCTGCTAGCGGGAGTAAACGGGGAGCTGTTTTTT. This gives the protein CASSLLAGVNGELFF.

The genes are TRBV2 and TRBJ2-5; D gene uncertain. The CDR3 loop spans 14 amino acids. Germline lookup yields CDR1 SNHLY and CDR2 FYNNEI. V was clipped by 2 bases and J by 7 bases, with 14 bases between them. CDR3 bases: TGTGCCAGCAGTGAACCAGCTTCTAGGCCGACCCAGTACTTC. This sequence encodes CASSEPASRPTQYF.

The CDR3 sequence is CSFKLSGQFF. The CDR3 DNA is TGCAGCTTTAAATTGAGTGGGCAGTTCTTC. The chain has TRBV29-1 and TRBJ2-1; D is unclear. CDR1 is SQVTM and CDR2 is ANQGSEA in the germline V gene. V lost 8 bases, J lost 12 bases, and 14 bases lay in between. The CDR3 is 10 amino acids.

The chain employs TRBV13 and TRBJ1-6; a weak D match, TRBD1 (6 bases). The germline CDR1 and CDR2 sequences are PRHDT and FYEKMQ (reference sequence). Trimming removed 5 bases from V and 3 bases from J, with 14 bases in between. There are 16 residues in the CDR3. The CDR3 loop reads CASSPSTGYYNSPLHF. The CDR3 DNA follows: TGTGCCAGCAGCCCTTCGACAGGCTACTATAATTCACCCCTCCACTTT.

This chain connects TRBV27 to TRBJ2-2; 13 bases are shared with TRBD2. CDR1 and CDR2 from the germline V gene are MNHEY and SMNVEV (reference sequence). This CDR3 is 17 amino acids long. V lost 2 bases to trimming and J lost 6 bases; unmatched junction nucleotides: 6. The CDR3 DNA is TGTGCCAGCAGTTTAGGACTAGCGGGAGAAAAAGCCGGGGAGCTGTTTTTT. As protein: CASSLGLAGEKAGELFF.

The genes are TRBV7-9 and TRBJ1-2; 7 bases map to TRBD1. This CDR3 is 14 amino acids long. V lost 5 bases, J lost 6 bases, and 9 bases stayed unmatched. Looked up from germline, CDR1 is SEHNR and CDR2 is FQNEAQ (reference sequence). In DNA, the CDR3 is TGTGCCAGCAGCGAACCTACAGGGGCGGATGGCTACACCTTC. Its translation is CASSEPTGADGYTF.

The V gene is TRBV18, the J gene TRBJ1-2, with unresolved D. Germline V gives CDR1 KGHSH, CDR2 LQKENI. This CDR3 has 13 amino acids. Deletions cut 3 bases from V and 3 bases from J, with 8 bases between. The chain's CDR3 is CASSPISDYGYTF. CDR3 sequence (DNA): TGTGCCAGCTCACCTATATCTGACTATGGCTACACCTTC.

The chain couples TRBV29-1 to TRBJ2-7, with TRBD2 matching 13 bases. Losses at the gene ends were 6 bases for V and 2 bases for J; bases not matched to a gene: 4. CDR1 and CDR2 (germline): SQVTM, ANQGSEA. This CDR3 has 14 residues. In DNA form, the CDR3 reads TGCAGCGTAATGGGACTAGCGGGGCCCTACGAGCAGTACTTC. Protein sequence: CSVMGLAGPYEQYF.

The chain is built from TRBV19 and TRBJ2-2; 9 nucleotides agree with TRBD1. Per the germline V gene, CDR1 is LNHDA and CDR2 is SQIVND (reference sequence). Trimming took 6 bases from V and 6 from J; bases not matched to a gene: 2. This CDR3 has 13 amino acids. DNA for the CDR3: TGTGCCAGTAGGGGACAGGGTCCCGGGGAGCTGTTTTTT. Encoded protein: CASRGQGPGELFF.

The chain is built from TRBV5-1 and TRBJ1-4; 7 bases agree with TRBD1. Trimming at V came to 1 base and at J to 8 bases, leaving 8 bases not matched to a gene. The length of the CDR3 is 15 residues. The germline V gene has CDR1 SGHRS and CDR2 YFSETQ. CDR3 nucleotides: TGCGCCAGCAGCTTGTTCGACAGGGTAAGCGAAAAACTGTTTTTT. It is translated as CASSLFDRVSEKLFF.

The chain joins TRBV19 to TRBJ1-4, with 11 bases aligning to TRBD1. Trimming cost V 5 bases and J 8 bases; bases outside gene matches: 7. From germline, CDR1 is LNHDA and CDR2 SQIVND (reference sequence). This CDR3 region has 15 residues. CDR3 region: CASSVRGQGEEKLFF. The CDR3 coding sequence is TGTGCCAGTAGTGTTCGGGGACAGGGGGAAGAAAAACTGTTTTTT.

Judged by frequency, this clone is medium-sized. The chain combines TRBV30 with TRBJ1-2; 9 nucleotides align to TRBD1. In germline, CDR1 is GTSNPN, CDR2 SVGIG (reference sequence). The CDR3 is 16 residues long. Trimming removed 2 bases from V and 5 bases from J; junction bases left unmatched: 12. CDR3 region: CAWSPSGDRVVYGYTF. Here the CDR3 DNA reads TGTGCCTGGAGTCCCTCCGGGGACAGGGTTGTATATGGCTACACCTTC.

The V gene is TRBV5-1, the J gene TRBJ1-2; the match to TRBD1 covers 10 bases. Germline V gene sequence: CDR1 SGHRS, CDR2 YFSETQ. The ends lost 2 bases at V and 13 bases at J; junction bases unmatched: 8. CDR3 length: 13 amino acids. DNA for the CDR3: TGCGCCAGCAGCTTTGAGGGACAGGGGTTTTCCACCTTC. It specifies CASSFEGQGFSTF.

V gene TRBV5-1 combines with J gene TRBJ2-1, with D tentatively TRBD1 (6 bases). The CDR3 is 12 residues long. Germline V gene sequence: CDR1 SGHRS, CDR2 YFSETQ. The ends were cut back, 2 bases at V and 7 bases at J, with 7 bases in the middle. CDR3 protein: CASSFRGNEQFF. In nucleotides, the CDR3 is TGCGCCAGCAGCTTCAGGGGTAATGAGCAGTTCTTC.